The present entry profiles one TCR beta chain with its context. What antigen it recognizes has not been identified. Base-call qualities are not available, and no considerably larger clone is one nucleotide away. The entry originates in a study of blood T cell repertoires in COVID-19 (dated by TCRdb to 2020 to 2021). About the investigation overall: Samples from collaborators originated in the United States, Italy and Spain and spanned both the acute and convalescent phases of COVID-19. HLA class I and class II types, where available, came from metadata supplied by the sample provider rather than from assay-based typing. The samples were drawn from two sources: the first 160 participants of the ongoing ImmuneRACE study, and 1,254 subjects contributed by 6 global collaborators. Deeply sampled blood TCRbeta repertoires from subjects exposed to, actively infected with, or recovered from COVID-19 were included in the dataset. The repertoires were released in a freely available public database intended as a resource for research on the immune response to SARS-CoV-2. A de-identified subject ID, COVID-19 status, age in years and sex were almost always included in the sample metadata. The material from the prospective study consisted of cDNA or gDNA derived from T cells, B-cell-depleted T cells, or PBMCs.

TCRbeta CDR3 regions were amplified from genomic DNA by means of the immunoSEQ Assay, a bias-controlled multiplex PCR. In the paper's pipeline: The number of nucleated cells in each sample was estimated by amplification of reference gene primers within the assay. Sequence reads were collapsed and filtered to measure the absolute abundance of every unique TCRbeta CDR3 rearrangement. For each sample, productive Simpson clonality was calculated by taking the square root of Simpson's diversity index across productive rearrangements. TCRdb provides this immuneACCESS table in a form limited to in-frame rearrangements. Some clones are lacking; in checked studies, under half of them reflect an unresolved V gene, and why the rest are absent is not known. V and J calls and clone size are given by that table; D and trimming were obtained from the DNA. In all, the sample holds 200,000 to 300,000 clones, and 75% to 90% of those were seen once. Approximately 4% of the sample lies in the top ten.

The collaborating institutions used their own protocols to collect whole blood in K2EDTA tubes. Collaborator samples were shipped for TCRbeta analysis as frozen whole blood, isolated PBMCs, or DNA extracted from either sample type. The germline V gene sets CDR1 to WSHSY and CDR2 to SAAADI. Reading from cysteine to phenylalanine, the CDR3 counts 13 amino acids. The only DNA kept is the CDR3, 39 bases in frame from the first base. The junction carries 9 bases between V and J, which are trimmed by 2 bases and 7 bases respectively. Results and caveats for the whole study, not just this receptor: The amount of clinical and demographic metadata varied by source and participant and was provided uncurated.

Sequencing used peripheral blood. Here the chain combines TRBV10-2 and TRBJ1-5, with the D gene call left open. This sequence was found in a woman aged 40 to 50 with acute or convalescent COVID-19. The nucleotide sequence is TGCGCCAGCAGTGAGCAGATACAACAGCCCCAGCATTTT. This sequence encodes CASSEQIQQPQHF.